The 20 T cell receptor beta chains listed next were all sequenced from one sample in a study of vaccination and CD4 T cells after COVID-19. Treatment of the sample: approximately 9-day PBMC culture with coronavirus spike peptide pools or control peptides (ViraFEST assay). Cultured CD4+ T-cell DNA underwent Oncomine TCR Beta short-read sequencing. Each CDR3 protein is one row after TCRdb ran MiXCR on the PCR reads. The table lists about 9,800 distinct CDR3 sequences, over 35% of them singletons. Their target antigens are unknown. The sequenced sample was CD4+ T cells from blood, cultured in vitro. These receptors were obtained from a human donor who had recovered from COVID-19.

This chain connects TRBV7-9 to TRBJ2-1; D not certain. The CDR3 is made up of 11 amino acids. The V gene lost 7 bases and the J gene lost 10 bases, with 11 bases spanning the gap. Per the germline V gene, CDR1 is SEHNR and CDR2 is FQNEAQ (reference sequence). This chain's CDR3 is CASTSIREQFF. The CDR3 nucleotides read TGTGCCAGCACCTCCATTAGGGAGCAGTTCTTC.

There are a few counts of this clonotype. The chain combines TRBV20-1 with TRBJ2-3; D is unclear. CDR1 and CDR2 (germline): DFQATT, SNEGSKA (reference sequence). The CDR3 has 15 residues. The V and J ends lost 1 base and 1 base respectively, with 12 bases between them. The CDR3 DNA follows: TGCAGTGCTAGAGGGAACTGGCAGGGCACAGATACGCAGTATTTT. Translating it yields CSARGNWQGTDTQYF.

In its sample, this clonotype was seen a few times. The chain combines TRBV2 with TRBJ2-3, with 11 nucleotides matching TRBD2. Looked up from germline, CDR1 is SNHLY and CDR2 is FYNNEI. The CDR3 contains 12 residues. Unmatched junction bases numbered 3, after V lost 8 bases and J lost 8 bases. The DNA for the CDR3 is TGTGCCAGCTTTACTAGCGGGGGTACGCAGTATTTT. Translation gives CASFTSGGTQYF.

CDR3 coding DNA: TGTGCCAGTAGTATAGAGAGGACAGGGGGGAATGAGCAGTTCTTC. Its protein product is CASSIERTGGNEQFF. This chain connects TRBV19 to TRBJ2-1, with 10 bases that match TRBD1. Germline V gene data show CDR1 as LNHDA and CDR2 as SQIVND (reference sequence). This CDR3 contains 15 residues. V lost 0 bases, J lost 7 bases, and 3 bases stayed unmatched.

J is TRBJ1-2 and V is TRBV10-3; D is unclear. The CDR3 contains 12 residues. Germline loops: CDR1 ENHRY, CDR2 SYGVKD. Trimming left V 3 bases short and J 8 bases short, with 10 bases between. CDR3 sequence reads: CAISDALGGYTF. In nucleotides, the CDR3 is TGTGCCATCAGTGACGCCTTGGGAGGCTACACCTTC.

Comment on this clonotype: One end of the junction does not line up with germline, which may come from a read error. The chain has TRBV30 and TRBJ2-1; 8 bases fit TRBD2. The CDR3 extends over 12 amino acids. Germline CDR1 is GTSNPN and CDR2 is SVGIG (reference sequence). CDR3 protein: CAGTSSYNEQFF. The CDR3 DNA follows: TGCGCCGGGACTAGCTCCTACAATGAGCAGTTCTTC. The full variable domain, in which reference TRBV30 and TRBJ2-1 provide the parts outside the CDR3, is SQTIHQWPATLVQPVGSPLSLECTVEGTSNPNLYWYRQAAGRGLQLLFYSVGIGQISSEVPQNLSASRPQDRQFILSSKKLLLSDSGFYLCAGTSSYNEQFFGPGTRLTVL.

The chain combines TRBV6-1 with TRBJ2-2, with 8 bases that match TRBD2. The CDR3 consists of 15 residues. With V trimmed by 6 bases and J by 6 bases, 9 bases remained unmatched. The V gene's germline CDR1 is MNHNS and CDR2 SASEGT. CDR3: CASRRGRGGPGELFF. The CDR3 DNA is TGTGCCAGCAGGAGGGGTCGGGGGGGCCCCGGGGAGCTGTTTTTT.

The chain employs TRBV6-4 and TRBJ2-3; 9 bases agree with TRBD2. Germline CDR1 MRHNA, CDR2 SNTAGT. CDR3 length: 15 residues. The ends lost 0 bases at V and 6 bases at J; junction bases unmatched: 4. This CDR3 reads CASSDSPAGGDTQYF. The CDR3 region has the DNA TGTGCCAGCAGTGACTCCCCAGCGGGGGGCGATACGCAGTATTTT.

The sample holds a few counts of this clonotype. The rearrangement links TRBV15 to TRBJ1-4, with 12 bases fitting TRBD1. Trimming removed 1 base from V and 8 bases from J; junction bases left unmatched: 11. Germline V gives CDR1 LNHNV, CDR2 YYDKDF (reference sequence). This CDR3 spans 18 amino acids. The CDR3 DNA reads as TGTGCCACCAGCAGAGCGGGGACAGGGGGCTTCCCCCAAGAAAAACTGTTTTTT. Amino acids: CATSRAGTGGFPQEKLFF.

This clonotype has more than one count but fewer than ten. The CDR3 reads CASSIRGGTGELFF. For the CDR3, the DNA is TGTGCCAGTAGTATACGGGGCGGCACCGGGGAGCTGTTTTTT. The V call is TRBV19, the J call TRBJ2-2; perhaps D is TRBD1 or TRBD2 (5 bases each). Germline V gene sequence: CDR1 LNHDA, CDR2 SQIVND (reference sequence). The CDR3 is made up of 14 amino acids. Trimming left V 2 bases short and J 4 bases short, with 8 bases between.

This clonotype was recorded a few times. The rearrangement joins TRBV5-1 to TRBJ2-2, with 10 bases fitting TRBD1. The junction had 12 bases not matched to a gene; V was cut back by 2 bases and J by 14 bases. Germline CDR1 reads SGHRS; CDR2 reads YFSETQ. This CDR3 is 15 amino acids long. CDR3 amino acids: CASSLGTGATQNLFF. In nucleotides, the CDR3 is TGCGCCAGCAGCTTAGGGACAGGGGCCACCCAAAATCTGTTTTTT.

This chain uses TRBV7-2 with TRBJ1-3; D may be TRBD1 (6 bases). V was clipped by 2 bases and J by 7 bases, with 12 bases between them. The CDR3 length is 14 residues. The germline gives CDR1 SGHTA, CDR2 FQGNSA. Here the CDR3 reads CASSLSQGRNTIYF. DNA for the CDR3: TGTGCCAGCAGCTTAAGCCAGGGGAGGAACACCATATATTTT.

V usage is TRBV1 and J usage is TRBJ2-1; no DNA check was done on the table's D call, TRBD2. TRBV1 is given as a pseudogene. This CDR3 is 18 amino acids long. Written as DNA, the CDR3 is TGCACCAGCAGCCACCCGTTGACACCCTCCCTCTCCTACAATGAGCAGTTCTTC. Residues: CTSSHPLTPSLSYNEQFF.

This clonotype showed up just once. CDR3 nucleotide sequence: TGTGCCAGCTCACCCGGGACGGACCTCCACCGGCTGTTTTTT. Protein: CASSPGTDLHRLFF. V gene TRBV18 combines with J gene TRBJ2-2; D may match TRBD1 or TRBD2 (5 bases each). In germline, CDR1 is KGHSH, CDR2 LQKENI. The CDR3 loop spans 14 amino acids. Trimming stripped 3 bases from V and 13 bases from J, with 18 bases between.

The chain links TRBV6-1 to TRBJ2-1, with D unresolved. CDR3 length equals 15 residues. V lost 7 bases, J lost 8 bases, and 21 bases lay in between. Germline CDR1 MNHNS, CDR2 SASEGT. The CDR3 sequence: CASTRMSKGKDEQFF. The CDR3 nucleotides read TGTGCCAGCACCAGAATGAGTAAAGGAAAGGATGAGCAGTTCTTC.

A few counts support this clonotype. V and J are TRBV20-1 and TRBJ2-3, with TRBD2 matching over 7 bases. Germline values: CDR1 DFQATT, CDR2 SNEGSKA (reference sequence). This CDR3 is built from 18 residues. The V gene end was trimmed by 3 bases and the J gene end by 1 base; junction bases not matched to a gene: 16. The CDR3 DNA reads as TGCAGTGCTAGCCCCCCCCTGGGGGGGATATGGGGCACAGATACGCAGTATTTT. Encoded protein: CSASPPLGGIWGTDTQYF.

J is TRBJ1-1 and V is TRBV2; no definite D call. CDR1 SNHLY and CDR2 FYNNEI come from the germline V gene. This CDR3 comprises 14 residues. Trimming stripped 5 bases from V and 0 bases from J, with 10 bases between. The CDR3 region has the DNA TGTGCCAGCAGTCTCGGGCCCTTGAACACTGAAGCTTTCTTT. Its protein product is CASSLGPLNTEAFF.

The chain combines TRBV28 with TRBJ1-4, with TRBD1 identical over 8 bases. There are 16 residues in the CDR3. The germline V gene encodes CDR1 MDHEN and CDR2 SYDVKM. V lost 7 bases, J lost 4 bases, and 11 bases stayed unmatched. The DNA of the CDR3 is TGTGCCAGCAAGGACAGGGAGAGGAGGAATAATGAAAAACTGTTTTTT. This translates into CASKDRERRNNEKLFF.

This clonotype appeared once. J is TRBJ2-3 and V is TRBV7-9; the D is unclear. Germline V lookup: CDR1 SEHNR, CDR2 FQNEAQ (reference sequence). Between the trimmed V and J ends, which lost 0 bases and 0 bases, there was a span of 7 bases. This CDR3 is built from 15 residues. CDR3 amino acids: CASSLAEPSTDTQYF. DNA of the CDR3: TGTGCCAGCAGCTTAGCGGAGCCTAGCACAGATACGCAGTATTTT.

A few counts support this clonotype. The chain carries TRBV5-1 and TRBJ2-3; 7 bases are shared with TRBD2. Germline CDR1 reads SGHRS; CDR2 reads YFSETQ. The CDR3 has 16 residues. The V gene end was trimmed by 5 bases and the J gene end by 6 bases; junction bases not matched to a gene: 15. The CDR3 region is CASSPLGGVASDTQYF. The CDR3 DNA reads as TGCGCCAGCAGTCCCCTTGGGGGGGTGGCCTCGGATACGCAGTATTTT.